The 32 T cell receptor beta chains in this list originate from one sample, sequenced in a study of cytomegalovirus exposure and HLA in healthy donors. Some clones are missing from TCRdb's copy, which holds only in-frame ones; the method was immunoSEQ multiplex PCR. The sample includes about 150,000 clones, 88% of them seen just once. Specimen: PBMCs. These receptors all come from a man aged 18 to 29 in good health and CMV-seronegative.

This clone was recorded once. This chain connects TRBV11-2 to TRBJ2-1, with D unclear. Looked up from germline, CDR1 is SGHAT and CDR2 is FQNNGV. V was cut by 5 bases and J by 8 bases, with 10 bases left in between. CDR3 length: 12 amino acids. As DNA, the CDR3 is TGTGCCAGCAGCCTCTCGGTCTATGAGCAGTTCTTC. Its protein product is CASSLSVYEQFF.

The V gene is TRBV5-4, the J gene TRBJ1-5, with TRBD1 identical over 9 bases. Germline V gene data show CDR1 as SGHNT and CDR2 as YYREEE (reference sequence). V gave up 0 bases and J gave up 4 bases; unmatched junction bases: 2. The CDR3 consists of 15 residues. The CDR3 coding sequence is TGTGCCAGCAGCTTGGCCGGGACAGGGAATCAGCCCCAGCATTTT. As protein: CASSLAGTGNQPQHF.

The chain recombines TRBV5-1 with TRBJ2-3, with 7 bases lining up with TRBD1. The ends lost 0 bases at V and 3 bases at J; junction bases unmatched: 4. CDR3 length equals 15 residues. Germline V CDR1 and CDR2: SGHRS, YFSETQ. The CDR3 DNA is TGCGCCAGCAGCTTGGCTGCAGGGGGAACAGATACGCAGTATTTT. Protein: CASSLAAGGTDTQYF.

The rearrangement links TRBV27 to TRBJ1-1, with D possibly matching TRBD1 (5 bases). The germline V and J ends were trimmed by 6 bases and 1 base, with 15 bases remaining between them. Germline V gives CDR1 MNHEY, CDR2 SMNVEV (reference sequence). CDR3 length: 15 amino acids. For the CDR3, the DNA is TGTGCCAGCAGAAAGGGGCGACAGCCGAACACTGAAGCTTTCTTT. Protein: CASRKGRQPNTEAFF.

The chain has TRBV10-3 and TRBJ2-3, with 7 bases fitting TRBD1. This CDR3 contains 13 residues. CDR1 and CDR2 (germline): ENHRY, SYGVKD. The junction had 7 bases not matched to a gene; V was cut back by 7 bases and J by 6 bases. The DNA for the CDR3 is TGTGCCATCAAAGACAGGGATGGGGATACGCAGTATTTT. Amino acids: CAIKDRDGDTQYF.

J is TRBJ2-2 and V is TRBV5-1; possibly TRBD2 for D (6 bases). Trimming stripped 5 bases from V and 10 bases from J, with 12 bases between. CDR3 length equals 12 residues. Germline-derived CDR1 and CDR2 are SGHRS and YFSETQ. The CDR3 DNA is TGCGCCAGCAGTGGAGGGGTAGCGGAGCTGTTTTTT. Translated: CASSGGVAELFF.

The chain carries TRBV4-1 and TRBJ1-2, with D possibly TRBD1 on 5 matching bases. This CDR3 spans 12 amino acids. CDR1 is MGHRA, CDR2 YSYEKL, per germline. Trimming removed 4 bases at V and 4 bases at J, with 7 bases between. CDR3 DNA sequence: TGCGCCAGCAGCCCGGGGGGCTATGGCTACACCTTC. It encodes CASSPGGYGYTF.

This sequence joins TRBV18 and TRBJ1-2; 10 bases map to TRBD1. The germline V gene has CDR1 KGHSH and CDR2 LQKENI. There are 14 residues in the CDR3. V was pared by 4 bases and J by 4 bases, with 3 bases of the junction left unmatched. The CDR3 protein is CASSLGQGVYGYTF. The CDR3 nucleotides read TGTGCCAGCTCACTTGGACAGGGGGTCTATGGCTACACCTTC. Together with reference TRBV18 and TRBJ1-2, the CDR3 gives the full variable domain: NAGVMQNPRHLVRRRGQEARLRCSPMKGHSHVYWYRQLPEEGLKFMVYLQKENIIDESGMPKERFSAEFPKEGPSILRIQQVVRGDSAAYFCASSLGQGVYGYTFGSGTRLTVV.

The chain combines TRBV7-2 with TRBJ2-3, with TRBD2 as a possible D gene (7 bases). Germline V gene sequence: CDR1 SGHTA, CDR2 FQGNSA. V lost 2 bases and J 0 bases, leaving 15 bases between the germline ends. The CDR3 loop spans 17 amino acids. CDR3 residues: CASSLWDGGTSTDTQYF. The DNA for the CDR3 is TGTGCCAGCAGCTTATGGGACGGGGGGACAAGCACAGATACGCAGTATTTT. Variable domain in full (rest from reference TRBV7-2 and TRBJ2-3): GAGVSQSPSNKVTEKGKDVELRCDPISGHTALYWYRQSLGQGLEFLIYFQGNSAPDKSGLPSDRFSAERTGGSVSTLTIQRTQQEDSAVYLCASSLWDGGTSTDTQYFGPGTRLTVL.

The rearrangement uses TRBV5-1 and TRBJ1-1; 11 bases agree with TRBD1. Germline values: CDR1 SGHRS, CDR2 YFSETQ. Trimming removed 3 bases from V and 3 bases from J; junction bases left unmatched: 4. The CDR3 has 15 residues. CDR3 residues: CASSWTGGSDTEAFF. CDR3 bases: TGCGCCAGCAGCTGGACAGGGGGCTCGGACACTGAAGCTTTCTTT. Full variable domain (remainder filled in from reference TRBV5-1 and TRBJ1-1): KAGVTQTPRYLIKTRGQQVTLSCSPISGHRSVSWYQQTPGQGLQFLFEYFSETQRNKGNFPGRFSGRQFSNSRSEMNVSTLELGDSALYLCASSWTGGSDTEAFFGQGTRLTVV.

This sequence joins TRBV10-2 and TRBJ1-1; D gene ambiguous. CDR3 length: 14 residues. Germline lookup yields CDR1 WSHSY and CDR2 SAAADI. V was trimmed by 2 bases and J by 6 bases, leaving 13 bases between them. CDR3 amino acids: CASSELNLGPEAFF. CDR3 coding DNA: TGCGCCAGCAGTGAGCTCAATTTGGGCCCTGAAGCTTTCTTT.

CDR3 sequence reads: CSVVGVQGPTNEKLFF. In DNA form, the CDR3 reads TGCAGCGTTGTGGGGGTACAGGGGCCAACTAATGAAAAACTGTTTTTT. This chain connects TRBV29-1 to TRBJ1-4, with 7 bases fitting TRBD1. The J segment lost 0 bases and the V segment lost 4 bases, leaving 8 bases of the junction unmatched. The CDR3 length is 16 residues. CDR1 and CDR2 (germline): SQVTM, ANQGSEA. Supplemented by reference TRBV29-1 and TRBJ1-4, the full variable domain reads SAVISQKPSRDICQRGTSLTIQCQVDSQVTMMFWYRQQPGQSLTLIATANQGSEATYESGFVIDKFPISRPNLTFSTLTVSNMSPEDSSIYLCSVVGVQGPTNEKLFFGSGTQLSVL.

This CDR3 is CASTTGGQAYEQYF. The CDR3 DNA is TGTGCCAGCACCACTGGGGGACAGGCCTACGAGCAGTACTTC. The rearrangement joins TRBV28 to TRBJ2-7, with TRBD1 matching over 8 bases. Per germline, CDR1 MDHEN and CDR2 SYDVKM. The CDR3 is 14 residues long. With V trimmed by 7 bases and J by 2 bases, 7 bases remained unmatched.

J is TRBJ1-1 and V is TRBV5-1; the D gene is possibly TRBD1 (5 bases). This CDR3 region has 14 residues. Germline V gene sequence: CDR1 SGHRS, CDR2 YFSETQ. Trimming stripped 5 bases from V and 2 bases from J, with 13 bases between. The CDR3 region is CASREGALNTEAFF. The CDR3 DNA is TGCGCCAGCAGGGAAGGGGCGTTAAACACTGAAGCTTTCTTT. Combining the CDR3 with reference TRBV5-1 and TRBJ1-1 gives the whole variable domain KAGVTQTPRYLIKTRGQQVTLSCSPISGHRSVSWYQQTPGQGLQFLFEYFSETQRNKGNFPGRFSGRQFSNSRSEMNVSTLELGDSALYLCASREGALNTEAFFGQGTRLTVV.

This sequence joins TRBV28 and TRBJ1-1; 7 bases agree with TRBD1. V lost 5 bases and J lost 2; bases outside the gene matches: 11. There are 16 residues in the CDR3. Germline CDR1 MDHEN, CDR2 SYDVKM. The CDR3: CASSHQLTGINTEAFF. DNA of the CDR3: TGTGCCAGCAGTCACCAACTGACAGGGATAAACACTGAAGCTTTCTTT.

On this clone itself: The sample carries other DNA sequences with the same CDR3. The chain employs TRBV28 and TRBJ2-7; D call uncertain. The length of the CDR3 is 12 residues. From germline, CDR1 is MDHEN and CDR2 SYDVKM. The germline V and J ends were trimmed by 5 bases and 3 bases, with 8 bases remaining between them. The CDR3 DNA is TGTGCCAGCAGTCTCCCGGGCTACGAGCAGTACTTC. This codes for CASSLPGYEQYF.

The chain employs TRBV9 and TRBJ2-3, with D perhaps TRBD2 (5 bases). The CDR3 consists of 15 residues. Per the germline V gene, CDR1 is SGDLS and CDR2 is YYNGEE. The V end lost 3 bases, the J end lost 0 bases, and 11 bases lay between the germline ends. The CDR3 bases are TGTGCCAGCAGCGAAGGAGGTTCGAGCACAGATACGCAGTATTTT. Translated, it gives CASSEGGSSTDTQYF.

The V call is TRBV12-2, the J call TRBJ2-2; TRBD2 reflects the table's D call only, with no check against the DNA. TRBV12-2 represents a pseudogene. CDR3 size: 16 residues. CDR3 loop: CASRLPTTTLTGELFF. For the CDR3, the DNA is TGTGCAAGTCGCTTACCCACGACTACCCTCACCGGGGAGCTGTTTTTT.

The J gene is TRBJ2-7, the V gene TRBV11-2; 11 positions agree with TRBD1. V lost 0 bases to trimming and J lost 9 bases; unmatched junction nucleotides: 10. CDR3 size: 16 residues. The germline CDR1 and CDR2 sequences are SGHAT and FQNNGV. CDR3 sequence reads: CASSLEVGQGVLGQYF. CDR3 DNA sequence: TGTGCCAGCAGCTTAGAGGTGGGACAGGGGGTCCTTGGGCAGTACTTC.

The rearrangement uses TRBV2 and TRBJ1-4, with D unresolved. Germline loops: CDR1 SNHLY, CDR2 FYNNEI. V was trimmed by 8 bases and J by 6 bases, leaving 13 bases between them. This CDR3 has 13 amino acids. This CDR3 reads CASLVRRDEKLFF. CDR3 bases: TGTGCCAGCCTGGTGAGGAGAGATGAAAAACTGTTTTTT.

The J gene is TRBJ1-1, the V gene TRBV6-5, with D possibly TRBD1 on 6 matching bases. The CDR3 has 13 amino acids. From germline, CDR1 is MNHEY and CDR2 SVGAGI. The ends were cut back, 7 bases at V and 6 bases at J, with 15 bases in the middle. Written as DNA, the CDR3 is TGTGCCAGCACCCTTAGCGGGGGCGCTGAAGCTTTCTTT. This gives the protein CASTLSGGAEAFF.

CDR3 loop: CAWSLGHEQYV. CDR3 coding DNA: TGTGCCTGGAGTCTGGGGCACGAGCAGTACGTC. The chain employs TRBV30 and TRBJ2-7; D is perhaps TRBD1 (5 bases). CDR1 is GTSNPN and CDR2 is SVGIG in the germline V gene (reference sequence). V lost 2 bases and J 5 bases, leaving 7 bases between the germline ends. This CDR3 spans 11 amino acids.

This chain connects TRBV7-2 to TRBJ2-1; tentatively, D is TRBD1 (5 bases). Germline lookup yields CDR1 SGHTA and CDR2 FQGNSA. The CDR3 contains 12 residues. The V end lost 5 bases, the J end lost 8 bases, and 10 bases lay between the germline ends. In nucleotides, the CDR3 is TGTGCCAGCAGCCGCCAGGGTTATGAGCAGTTCTTC. Its translation: CASSRQGYEQFF.

The genes are TRBV2 and TRBJ2-7; TRBD2 matches 9 bases. V shed 2 bases, J shed 3 bases, and the junction held 2 bases outside the gene matches. Looked up from germline, CDR1 is SNHLY and CDR2 is FYNNEI. There are 14 residues in the CDR3. In nucleotides, the CDR3 is TGTGCCAGCAGTGAATCACTAGCGGGCTACGAGCAGTACGTC. This codes for CASSESLAGYEQYV.

The gene calls are TRBV4-3 and TRBJ2-7; D perhaps matches TRBD2 (6 bases). Deletions cut 0 bases from V and 3 bases from J, with 12 bases between. Germline assignment: CDR1 LGHNA and CDR2 YSLEER. This CDR3 comprises 15 residues. The CDR3 sequence is CASSQDPQGGYEQYF. The CDR3 DNA is TGCGCCAGCAGCCAAGATCCCCAGGGAGGCTACGAGCAGTACTTC.

The rearrangement links TRBV6-6 to TRBJ1-2; D unclear. Trimming shortened V by 8 bases and J by 2 bases, and 12 bases separated the two germline ends. In germline, CDR1 is MNHNY, CDR2 SVGAGI (reference sequence). This CDR3 is 13 amino acids long. The CDR3 region has the DNA TGTGCCAGCCAGGAGGGCCTGAACTATGGCTACACCTTC. It translates to CASQEGLNYGYTF.

CDR3 DNA: TGTGCCAGCAGCTTCGACAGAAACATTCAGTACTTC. Residues: CASSFDRNIQYF. The chain links TRBV7-9 to TRBJ2-4; perhaps TRBD1 as D (5 bases). Deletions cut 3 bases from V and 6 bases from J, with 6 bases between. The CDR3 sequence is 12 residues long. From germline, CDR1 is SEHNR and CDR2 FQNEAQ (reference sequence).

This rearrangement joins TRBV5-1 to TRBJ2-3; D ambiguous. The germline CDR1 and CDR2 sequences are SGHRS and YFSETQ. V was trimmed by 0 bases and J by 0 bases, leaving 8 bases between them. The CDR3 extends over 15 amino acids. The CDR3 protein is CASSLEVASTDTQYF. The CDR3 bases are TGCGCCAGCAGCTTGGAGGTAGCCAGCACAGATACGCAGTATTTT.

Only a few counts were recorded for this clone. This sequence joins TRBV7-2 and TRBJ2-5; a weak D match, TRBD2 (5 bases). V was trimmed by 5 bases and J by 8 bases, leaving 15 bases between them. The CDR3 spans 13 residues. Looked up from germline, CDR1 is SGHTA and CDR2 is FQGNSA. CDR3 sequence reads: CASSRARSGTQYF. CDR3 coding DNA: TGTGCCAGCAGCCGAGCCCGCTCGGGAACCCAGTACTTC. Using reference TRBV7-2 and TRBJ2-5 for the parts outside the CDR3, the full variable domain is GAGVSQSPSNKVTEKGKDVELRCDPISGHTALYWYRQSLGQGLEFLIYFQGNSAPDKSGLPSDRFSAERTGGSVSTLTIQRTQQEDSAVYLCASSRARSGTQYFGPGTRLLVL.

This clone was detected a few times. The gene calls are TRBV19 and TRBJ1-2, with D hard to call. Germline V gene lookup returns CDR1 LNHDA and CDR2 SQIVND (reference sequence). V lost 6 bases, J lost 6 bases, and 17 bases lay in between. The length of the CDR3 is 14 residues. CDR3 region: CASSQIPGTDGYTF. The CDR3 DNA reads TGTGCCAGTAGCCAAATACCGGGTACGGATGGCTACACCTTC.

The chain is built from TRBV10-2 and TRBJ2-3; 10 bases map to TRBD2. After removal of 6 bases from V and 4 bases from J, the junction contained 10 bases not matched to a gene. CDR1 and CDR2 from the germline V gene are WSHSY and SAAADI. This CDR3 is built from 16 residues. The CDR3 sequence: CASRPPLAGVPDTQYF. CDR3 sequence (DNA): TGCGCCAGCAGACCCCCCCTAGCGGGAGTGCCAGATACGCAGTATTTT.

For the CDR3, the DNA is TGCGCCAGCAGCTTGGCCGGGGGGACTCCTGACTACGAGCAGTACTTC. Translating gives CASSLAGGTPDYEQYF. This sequence joins TRBV5-1 and TRBJ2-7, with 7 bases aligning to TRBD2. The CDR3 consists of 16 residues. V gave up 0 bases and J gave up 3 bases; unmatched junction bases: 9. Germline V gene lookup returns CDR1 SGHRS and CDR2 YFSETQ. Complete variable domain (other parts from reference TRBV5-1 and TRBJ2-7): KAGVTQTPRYLIKTRGQQVTLSCSPISGHRSVSWYQQTPGQGLQFLFEYFSETQRNKGNFPGRFSGRQFSNSRSEMNVSTLELGDSALYLCASSLAGGTPDYEQYFGPGTRLTVT.